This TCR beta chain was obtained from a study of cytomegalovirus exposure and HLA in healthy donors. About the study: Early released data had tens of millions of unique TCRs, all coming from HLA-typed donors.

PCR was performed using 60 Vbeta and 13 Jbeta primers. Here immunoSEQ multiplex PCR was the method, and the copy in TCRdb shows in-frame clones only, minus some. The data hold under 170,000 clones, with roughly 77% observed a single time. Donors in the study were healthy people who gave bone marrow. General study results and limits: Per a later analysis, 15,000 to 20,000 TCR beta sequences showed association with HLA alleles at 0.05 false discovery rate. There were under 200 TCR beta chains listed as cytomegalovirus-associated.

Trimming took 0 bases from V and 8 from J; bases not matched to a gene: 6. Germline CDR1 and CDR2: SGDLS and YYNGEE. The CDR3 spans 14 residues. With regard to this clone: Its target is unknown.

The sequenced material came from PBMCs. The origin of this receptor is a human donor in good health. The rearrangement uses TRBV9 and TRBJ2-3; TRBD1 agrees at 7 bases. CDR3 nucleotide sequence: TGTGCCAGCAGCGTAGTTTCCAGGGACAGTACGCAGTATTTT. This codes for CASSVVSRDSTQYF.